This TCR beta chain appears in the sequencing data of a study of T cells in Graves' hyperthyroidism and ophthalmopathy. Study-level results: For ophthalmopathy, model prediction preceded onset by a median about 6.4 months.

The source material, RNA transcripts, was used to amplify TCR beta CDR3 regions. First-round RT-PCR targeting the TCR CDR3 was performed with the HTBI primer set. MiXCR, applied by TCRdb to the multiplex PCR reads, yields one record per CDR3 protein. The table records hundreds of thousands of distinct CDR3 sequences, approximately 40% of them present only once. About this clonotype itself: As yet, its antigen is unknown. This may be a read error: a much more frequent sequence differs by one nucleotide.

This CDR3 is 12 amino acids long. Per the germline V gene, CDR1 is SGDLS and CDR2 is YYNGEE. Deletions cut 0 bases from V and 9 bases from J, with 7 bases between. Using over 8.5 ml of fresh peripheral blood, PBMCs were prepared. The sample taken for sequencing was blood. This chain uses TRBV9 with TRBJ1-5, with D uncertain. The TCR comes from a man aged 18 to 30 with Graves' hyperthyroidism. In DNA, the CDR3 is TGTGCCAGCAGCGTAGCCGCTGGGCCCCAGCATTTT. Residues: CASSVAAGPQHF. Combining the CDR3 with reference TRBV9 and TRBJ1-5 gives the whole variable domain DSGVTQTPKHLITATGQRVTLRCSPRSGDLSVYWYQQSLDQGLQFLIQYYNGEERAKGNILERFSAQQFPDLHSELNLSSLELGDSALYFCASSVAAGPQHFGDGTRLSIL.